A selection of T cell receptor beta chains follows, all from one sample in a study of tumor-infiltrating lymphocytes in primary liver carcinoma. TCRdb ran MiXCR on the multiplex PCR reads and lists one entry per CDR3 protein. The sample carries 30,000 to 40,000 distinct CDR3 sequences, roughly 80% recorded once. The sequencing sample was made of liver tumor tissue from sampling region 4. The receptors stem from a man in his forties with primary liver carcinoma and hepatitis B virus infection. Each CDR3 is given with its conserved first and last residue.

v_gene,j_gene,CDR3aa
TRBV20-1,TRBJ2-2,CSARDEGQAATGELFF
TRBV7-9,TRBJ2-7,CAGSRGQDHYF
TRBV11-2,TRBJ2-1,CVSNLMIEASQFF
TRBV28,TRBJ2-6,CTGSRSLGGAGANVLTF
TRBV28,TRBJ1-2,CISSFQGGAGGYTF
TRBV6-4,TRBJ2-2,CASSDSGGADTGELFF
TRBV7-9,TRBJ1-1,CASSPRGTGRITEAFF
TRBV29-1,TRBJ2-5,CSIPLGVETQYF
TRBV19,TRBJ2-1,CDSSRGQRMNGQFF
TRBV12-3/TRBV12-4,TRBJ2-6,CASSLLQGAGVNVLTF
TRBV5-1,TRBJ2-7,CARSLMGGGF
TRBV4-1,TRBJ2-2,CASSQLTFSGELSF
TRBV7-3,TRBJ2-1,CASSMGSQQFF
TRBV7-8,TRBJ2-1,CVSSPSGMGDNVQFF
TRBV5-1,TRBJ2-3,CASSLVTAVTRYF
TRBV10-3,TRBJ1-1,CVIMGGSMNTEAFF
TRBV5-1,TRBJ1-4,CASSMIGGANEILFF
TRBV4-1,TRBJ2-5,CASSQEGRRRTQYF
TRBV4-2,TRBJ2-7,CASSERLADYGGQYF
TRBV4-3,TRBJ2-3,CVGSERAFTDTQYF
TRBV28,TRBJ2-2,CVSSRTTENTGELFF
TRBV5-1,TRBJ2-7,CANREPTSYERYF
TRBV28,TRBJ2-7,CASSLGRGGYEQYF
TRBV29-1,TRBJ2-7,CSVATTGLHEQYF
TRBV11-1,TRBJ1-1,CASSFGQTLRTEALF